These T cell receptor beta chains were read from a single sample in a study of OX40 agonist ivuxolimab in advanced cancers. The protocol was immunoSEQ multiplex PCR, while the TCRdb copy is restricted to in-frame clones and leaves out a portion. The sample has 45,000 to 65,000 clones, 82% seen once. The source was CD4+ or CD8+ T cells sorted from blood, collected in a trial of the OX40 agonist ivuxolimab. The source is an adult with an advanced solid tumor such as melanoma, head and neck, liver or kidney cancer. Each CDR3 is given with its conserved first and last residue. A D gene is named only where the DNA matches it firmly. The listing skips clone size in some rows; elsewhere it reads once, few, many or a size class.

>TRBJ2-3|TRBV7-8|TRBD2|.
TGTGCCAGCAGCCCCCGACTAGCGGGGGTCTTCACAGATACGCAGTATTTT
CASSPRLAGVFTDTQYF
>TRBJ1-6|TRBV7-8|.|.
TGTGCCAGCAGCTCGGGGTTCTCCTATAATTCACCCCTCCACTTT
CASSSGFSYNSPLHF
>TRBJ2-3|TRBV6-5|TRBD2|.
TGTGCCAGCAGTTACTCGCGGGGGAGCACAGATACGCAGTATTTT
CASSYSRGSTDTQYF
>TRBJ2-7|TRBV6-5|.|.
TGTGCCAGCAGTCAGACATGGGAATCCTACGAGCAGTACTTC
CASSQTWESYEQYF
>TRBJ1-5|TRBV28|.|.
TGTGCCAGCAGTTTTCGACAGAGCCATCAGCCCCAGCATTTT
CASSFRQSHQPQHF
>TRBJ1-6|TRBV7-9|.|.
TGTGCCAGCAGCTTTGGGGCGCAGGGGTATTCACCCCTCCACTTT
CASSFGAQGYSPLHF
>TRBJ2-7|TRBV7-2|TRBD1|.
TGTGCCAGCAGCCCAAGACAGGGGTGGGACGAGCAGTACTTC
CASSPRQGWDEQYF
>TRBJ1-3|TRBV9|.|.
TGTGCCAGCAGCGTTGAGCGGGGGACCTCTGGAAACACCATATATTTT
CASSVERGTSGNTIYF
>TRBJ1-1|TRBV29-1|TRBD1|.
TGCAGCGCGAATCGACAGGGCCGAGAAGCTTTCTTT
CSANRQGREAFF
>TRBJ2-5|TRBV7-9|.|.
TGTGCCAGCACCGAGGCTACTCCCTTCTCTTGGGAGACCCAGTACTTC
CASTEATPFSWETQYF
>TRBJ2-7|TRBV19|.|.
TGTGCCAGTAGTAGCCGGGACAACTCCTACGAGCAGTACTTC
CASSSRDNSYEQYF
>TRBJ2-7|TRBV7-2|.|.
TGTGCCAGCAGCATAAACCGGGACCGCGCCTACGAGCAGTACTTC
CASSINRDRAYEQYF
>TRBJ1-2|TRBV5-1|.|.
TGCGCCAGCAGCTCCGGGGGGCGAGTGGATGGCTACACCTTC
CASSSGGRVDGYTF
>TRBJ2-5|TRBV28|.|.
TGTGCCAGCAGTAAGAGGGGACCTAGGGGGACCCAGTACTTC
CASSKRGPRGTQYF
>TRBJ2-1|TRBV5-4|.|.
TGTGCCAGCAGCCACGAGGGGGTGTTTTACAATGAGCAGTTCTTC
CASSHEGVFYNEQFF
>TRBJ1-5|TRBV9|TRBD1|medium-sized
TGTGCCAGCAGCGTAGGACAGGGGGAGTTCCAGCCCCAGCATTTT
CASSVGQGEFQPQHF
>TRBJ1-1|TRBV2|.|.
TGTGCCAGCACTACAGAAACGAACACTGAAGCTTTCTTT
CASTTETNTEAFF
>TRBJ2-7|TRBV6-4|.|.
TGTGCCAGCAGTGACTCGCACAGTAGCTCCTACGAGCAGTACTTC
CASSDSHSSSYEQYF
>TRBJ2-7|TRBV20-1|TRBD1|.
TGCAGTGCTGACAGGGGGCACGAGCAGTACTTC
CSADRGHEQYF
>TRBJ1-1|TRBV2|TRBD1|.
TGTGCCAGCAGTGAAACGGACAGGGTAGCTTTCTTT
CASSETDRVAFF
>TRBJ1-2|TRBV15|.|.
TGTGCCACCAGCAGAGATCTCGCGGAAACTAACTATGGCTACACCTTC
CATSRDLAETNYGYTF